This T cell receptor (beta chain) was sequenced during a study of shared clonotypes between healthy human individuals. In the study overall: Each donor contributed plates that comprised three CD4 naive, three CD4 memory, two CD8 naive and one CD8 memory. Study-wide results and caveats: As a rule, naive subsets had a larger estimated richness than memory subsets. Relative to their counterparts shared across all four donors, non-shared clonotypes exhibited diminished generation probabilities.

CDR1 is LNHDA, CDR2 SQIVND, per germline (reference sequence). V lost 6 bases and J 5 bases, leaving 11 bases between the germline ends. The CDR3 has 13 residues. Measured with immunoSEQ multiplex PCR; TCRdb has only the in-frame clones, and not every one. The table includes around 1.1 million clones, about four fifths detected once. Of note for this clone: What it binds is unknown.

The chain joins TRBV19 to TRBJ2-1; tentatively, D is TRBD1 (6 bases). This TCR was sampled from a man between 18 and 35 years old in good health. Some clones in this sample may be carry-over from other donors' samples. The sequencing input was memory CD4+ T cells from PBMCs. Subset of the sample: CD45RA-negative fraction. As DNA, the CDR3 is TGTGCCAGTAGCCGCTACAGGGACAATGAGCAGTTCTTC. Its protein is CASSRYRDNEQFF. The whole variable domain, filled in from reference TRBV19 and TRBJ2-1, reads DGGITQSPKYLFRKEGQNVTLSCEQNLNHDAMYWYRQDPGQGLRLIYYSQIVNDFQKGDIAEGYSVSREKKESFPLTVTSAQKNPTAFYLCASSRYRDNEQFFGPGTRLTVL.